The 22 T cell receptor beta chains in this list originate from one sample, sequenced in a study of graft-versus-host responses after intestinal transplantation. Method: immunoSEQ multiplex PCR; TCRdb's copy keeps in-frame clones and lacks some. Of 77,000 or so clones in the sample, 90% to 95% were seen once. These TCRs' antigens remain unknown. The source material was unstimulated CD8+ T cells sorted from spleen or lymph node cells, sampled before intestinal transplant. These receptors all come from a human donor who received an intestinal transplant.

The gene calls are TRBV5-5 and TRBJ1-2; D perhaps matches TRBD1 (6 bases). Trimming stripped 0 bases from V and 4 bases from J, with 13 bases between. The CDR3 contains 15 residues. The germline CDR1 and CDR2 sequences are SGHKS and YYEKEE (reference sequence). The CDR3 region is CASSLASGDIYGYTF. The CDR3 DNA is TGTGCCAGCAGCTTGGCTTCAGGGGACATCTATGGCTACACCTTC. The whole variable domain, filled in from reference TRBV5-5 and TRBJ1-2, reads DAGVTQSPTHLIKTRGQQVTLRCSPISGHKSVSWYQQVLGQGPQFIFQYYEKEERGRGNFPDRFSARQFPNYSSELNVNALLLGDSALYLCASSLASGDIYGYTFGSGTRLTVV.

This sequence joins TRBV5-6 and TRBJ2-7; 7 bases align to TRBD2. This CDR3 has 15 amino acids. The V and J ends lost 2 bases and 6 bases, in that order; junction bases with no gene match: 11. Germline values: CDR1 SGHDT, CDR2 YYEEEE. Written as DNA, the CDR3 is TGTGCCAGCAGCTTCGGTTATGGCGGGAGTGGCGAGCAGTACTTC. It codes for CASSFGYGGSGEQYF.

This rearrangement joins TRBV4-1 to TRBJ2-3; 7 nucleotides match TRBD2. The germline CDR1 and CDR2 sequences are MGHRA and YSYEKL. Trimming took 6 bases from V and 4 from J; bases not matched to a gene: 10. This CDR3 is built from 15 residues. The CDR3 DNA is TGCGCCAGCAGGGTACTAGCGAGTGGCCCAGATACGCAGTATTTT. This sequence encodes CASRVLASGPDTQYF.

The chain is built from TRBV23-1 and TRBJ2-1; D gene unclear. TRBV23-1 is given ORF status, its function remaining uncertain. The CDR3 consists of 12 residues. Trimming took 6 bases from V and 4 from J, leaving 7 bases between them. CDR3 DNA sequence: TGCGCCAGCAGCCTCGAGTACAATGAGCAGTTCTTC. This translates into CASSLEYNEQFF.

The V gene is TRBV5-6, the J gene TRBJ2-7; possible D gene TRBD1, 6 bases. Germline CDR1 reads SGHDT; CDR2 reads YYEEEE. The CDR3 consists of 13 residues. The ends were cut back, 2 bases at V and 2 bases at J, with 8 bases in the middle. CDR3 residues: CASSFQGTYEQYF. The CDR3 bases are TGTGCCAGCAGCTTTCAGGGGACCTACGAGCAGTACTTC.

V and J are TRBV6-5 and TRBJ2-7; the match to TRBD1 covers 8 bases. Trimming took 3 bases from V and 1 from J; bases not matched to a gene: 2. Germline V gives CDR1 MNHEY, CDR2 SVGAGI. CDR3 size: 14 residues. CDR3 in amino acids: CASSYWTGSYEQYF. The DNA of the CDR3 is TGTGCCAGCAGTTATTGGACAGGGTCCTACGAGCAGTACTTC.

The chain is built from TRBV7-9 and TRBJ2-5, with D uncertain. Trimming cost V 3 bases and J 5 bases, with 16 bases left between them. The CDR3 contains 15 residues. Germline V gene lookup returns CDR1 SEHNR and CDR2 FQNEAQ (reference sequence). The CDR3 is CASSFVDPRWETQYF. CDR3 sequence (DNA): TGTGCCAGCAGCTTCGTGGACCCTCGGTGGGAGACCCAGTACTTC.

The chain is built from TRBV18 and TRBJ2-7; possibly TRBD1 for D (6 bases). V lost 7 bases, J lost 0 bases, and 10 bases lay in between. The length of the CDR3 is 13 residues. CDR1 is KGHSH, CDR2 LQKENI, per germline. In DNA form, the CDR3 reads TGTGCCAGCTTGGACAGTAGCTCCTACGAGCAGTACTTC. Translated, it gives CASLDSSSYEQYF.

V is TRBV19 and J is TRBJ2-7; TRBD1 might be the D (5 bases). V dropped 6 bases and J dropped 8 bases, with 17 bases sitting between them. There are 13 residues in the CDR3. The germline gives CDR1 LNHDA, CDR2 SQIVND (reference sequence). CDR3 DNA: TGTGCCAGTAGCCGAGCTTGGGGCGAGCAGCAGTACTTC. Amino acids: CASSRAWGEQQYF.

The rearrangement joins TRBV6-5 to TRBJ2-1; 7 nucleotides align to TRBD2. CDR1 is MNHEY, CDR2 SVGAGI, per germline. The ends lost 0 bases at V and 4 bases at J; junction bases unmatched: 6. This CDR3 has 16 residues. CDR3: CASSYSPSGAYNEQFF. The CDR3 DNA is TGTGCCAGCAGTTACTCGCCAAGCGGGGCTTACAATGAGCAGTTCTTC.

CDR3 nucleotide sequence: TGTGCCAGCTCACCGCGGACAGGGAGAGGTTGGAGCAATCAGCCCCAGCATTTT. Translated: CASSPRTGRGWSNQPQHF. The rearrangement links TRBV18 to TRBJ1-5; TRBD1 aligns across 8 bases. CDR1 KGHSH and CDR2 LQKENI come from the germline V gene. The CDR3 has 18 residues. With 3 bases clipped from V and 1 base from J, the junction kept 11 bases outside the gene matches.

The chain has TRBV7-9 and TRBJ2-2; 8 bases agree with TRBD2. CDR1 is SEHNR and CDR2 is FQNEAQ in the germline V gene (reference sequence). The CDR3 contains 19 residues. V was clipped by 1 base and J by 5 bases; unmatched bases: 15. CDR3 loop: CASSLEVWRREVETGELFF. DNA of the CDR3: TGTGCCAGCAGCTTAGAGGTTTGGCGGCGGGAGGTTGAAACCGGGGAGCTGTTTTTT.

This chain joins TRBV27 and TRBJ1-1; D remains ambiguous. The CDR3 extends over 14 amino acids. Germline assignment: CDR1 MNHEY and CDR2 SMNVEV (reference sequence). Trimming removed 6 bases from V and 6 bases from J, with 17 bases in between. Here the CDR3 reads CASSLTVGGPEAFF. CDR3 DNA sequence: TGTGCCAGCAGCCTGACTGTGGGTGGGCCTGAAGCTTTCTTT.

The chain carries TRBV6-5 and TRBJ1-6; D possibly corresponds to TRBD1 (5 bases). In germline, CDR1 is MNHEY, CDR2 SVGAGI. The CDR3 loop spans 14 amino acids. V lost 6 bases and J lost 8, with 14 bases in between. CDR3 sequence: CASSEVRDYSPLHF. For the CDR3, the DNA is TGTGCCAGCAGCGAGGTACGGGACTATTCACCCCTCCACTTT.

In nucleotides, the CDR3 is TGTGCCAGCAGTTACGCGGGGAATGAGCAGTTCTTC. It codes for CASSYAGNEQFF. V usage is TRBV6-5 and J usage is TRBJ2-1; TRBD2 might be the D (6 bases). CDR3 length: 12 residues. Germline CDR1 reads MNHEY; CDR2 reads SVGAGI. The ends were cut back, 2 bases at V and 7 bases at J, with 6 bases in the middle.

This clone has more than one count but fewer than ten. The chain is built from TRBV2 and TRBJ2-2; D may match TRBD1 or TRBD2 (5 bases each). The germline V and J ends were trimmed by 1 base and 2 bases, with 8 bases remaining between them. The CDR3 sequence is 15 residues long. Germline V gives CDR1 SNHLY, CDR2 FYNNEI. The CDR3 DNA is TGTGCCAGCAGTGAAGTGGGGGATAACACCGGGGAGCTGTTTTTT. Its protein is CASSEVGDNTGELFF.

CDR3: CASTGPTGELFF. The CDR3 nucleotides read TGTGCCAGCACTGGGCCCACCGGGGAGCTGTTTTTT. The chain combines TRBV6-5 with TRBJ2-2; D is uncertain. V was cut by 7 bases and J by 4 bases, with 7 bases left in between. CDR1 and CDR2 from the germline V gene are MNHEY and SVGAGI. The CDR3 has 12 amino acids.

The chain joins TRBV30 to TRBJ2-7, with a tentative D call TRBD2 (6 bases). Germline CDR1 reads GTSNPN; CDR2 reads SVGIG (reference sequence). V lost 2 bases and J 4 bases, leaving 15 bases between the germline ends. This CDR3 comprises 14 residues. CDR3 coding DNA: TGTGCCTGGAGTTGGTGGGAGGAAGGGTACGAGCAGTACTTC. Translating gives CAWSWWEEGYEQYF.

The chain links TRBV30 to TRBJ1-3; TRBD1 matches 9 bases. Germline lookup yields CDR1 GTSNPN and CDR2 SVGIG (reference sequence). The CDR3 length is 14 residues. With V trimmed by 4 bases and J by 0 bases, 1 base remained unmatched. For the CDR3, the DNA is TGTGCCTGGAAACAGGGGGCCTCTGGAAACACCATATATTTT. This sequence encodes CAWKQGASGNTIYF.

The V gene is TRBV19, the J gene TRBJ2-7, with 8 bases fitting TRBD1. The J segment lost 2 bases and the V segment lost 5 bases, leaving 2 bases of the junction unmatched. This CDR3 is built from 13 residues. Germline V CDR1 and CDR2: LNHDA, SQIVND (reference sequence). The CDR3 DNA follows: TGTGCCAGTAGTTTGGACAGGGCCTACGAGCAGTACTTC. This codes for CASSLDRAYEQYF.

The rearrangement uses TRBV28 and TRBJ2-1, with 13 bases matching TRBD2. CDR3 length equals 17 residues. J gave up 4 bases and V 1 base, and 4 bases lay outside the gene matches. Germline lookup yields CDR1 MDHEN and CDR2 SYDVKM. CDR3 residues: CASSLLLAGGPYNEQFF. The CDR3 DNA sequence: TGTGCCAGCAGTTTATTACTAGCGGGAGGGCCATACAATGAGCAGTTCTTC.

This chain uses TRBV25-1 with TRBJ1-3; TRBD1 matches at 7 bases. J lost 4 bases, V lost 2 bases, and 11 bases had no gene match. Germline V gene sequence: CDR1 MGHDK, CDR2 SYGVNS. CDR3 length: 17 amino acids. The CDR3 bases are TGTGCCAGCAGTGAAATATCGGCAGACAGGGCCGGAAACACCATATATTTT. Translation: CASSEISADRAGNTIYF.